The 6 T cell receptor beta chains below come from one sample, sequenced in a study of cytotoxic CD8 clonotypes in ibrutinib-treated CLL. Repertoires were generated with immunoSEQ multiplex PCR, while TCRdb's copy carries only in-frame clones and drops some. The sample includes fewer than 35,000 clones, more than 65% of them seen just once. The material was PBMCs, obtained after 24 months of ibrutinib treatment. These receptors all stem from a human donor with chronic lymphocytic leukemia.

The V gene is TRBV7-8, the J gene TRBJ1-1, with D perhaps TRBD1 (5 bases). The CDR3 is made up of 14 amino acids. Trimming pared 3 bases from V and 1 base from J, leaving 9 bases between. CDR1 and CDR2 (germline): SGHVS, FQNEAQ. CDR3 sequence: CASSFGRGNTEAFF. The CDR3, as DNA: TGTGCCAGCAGCTTTGGAAGGGGGAACACTGAAGCTTTCTTT.

Many counts were recorded for this clone. The rearrangement uses TRBV19 and TRBJ1-5; no clear D gene. The CDR3 is made up of 14 amino acids. Germline assignment: CDR1 LNHDA and CDR2 SQIVND (reference sequence). The V gene lost 6 bases and the J gene lost 0 bases, with 9 bases spanning the gap. The CDR3 sequence: CASSSTSSNQPQHF. CDR3 sequence (DNA): TGTGCCAGTAGCTCGACGTCTAGCAATCAGCCCCAGCATTTT. Full variable domain (missing parts from reference TRBV19 and TRBJ1-5): DGGITQSPKYLFRKEGQNVTLSCEQNLNHDAMYWYRQDPGQGLRLIYYSQIVNDFQKGDIAEGYSVSREKKESFPLTVTSAQKNPTAFYLCASSSTSSNQPQHFGDGTRLSIL.

This clone was observed many times. The junction does not match germline at one end; this may be a read error. This chain uses TRBV10-2 with TRBJ1-1; D uncertain. The CDR3 is 14 residues long. Germline CDR1 WSHSY, CDR2 SAAADI. In DNA, the CDR3 is TGCGCCAGCAGTCGTGACACCCTGAATACTGAAGCTTTCTTT. Its translation: CASSRDTLNTEAFF.

The V call is TRBV7-6, the J call TRBJ2-5; 11 positions match TRBD1. CDR3 length: 16 residues. Germline trimming cut 5 bases from V and 5 bases from J; bases unmatched to any gene: 10. CDR1 is SGHVS, CDR2 FNYEAQ, per germline. The CDR3 DNA reads TGTGCCAGCAGCGAGCTCTCCGGGACAGGGGGGGAGACCCAGTACTTC. Amino acid sequence: CASSELSGTGGETQYF.

V usage is TRBV12-5 and J usage is TRBJ2-5; perhaps TRBD2 as D (6 bases). The CDR3 runs to 13 residues. Between the trimmed V and J ends, which lost 2 bases and 7 bases, there was a span of 11 bases. Germline assignment: CDR1 LGHNT and CDR2 FRNRAP. The CDR3 here is CASGLLAGGTQYF. The CDR3, as DNA: TGTGCTAGTGGTTTGTTGGCCGGGGGGACCCAGTACTTC.

This chain links TRBV30 with TRBJ1-5, with D tentatively TRBD1 (5 bases). Germline lookup yields CDR1 GTSNPN and CDR2 SVGIG (reference sequence). V lost 2 bases and J lost 7, with 24 bases in between. The CDR3 has 17 residues. This chain's CDR3 is CAWSKGDLGERRQPQHF. In DNA form, the CDR3 reads TGTGCCTGGAGTAAAGGAGACTTGGGGGAGAGGAGACAGCCCCAGCATTTT. The complete variable domain, with remaining parts taken from reference TRBV30 and TRBJ1-5, reads SQTIHQWPATLVQPVGSPLSLECTVEGTSNPNLYWYRQAAGRGLQLLFYSVGIGQISSEVPQNLSASRPQDRQFILSSKKLLLSDSGFYLCAWSKGDLGERRQPQHFGDGTRLSIL.